This section outlines one TCR beta chain sequence together with its context. J lost 0 bases, V lost 4 bases, and 4 bases had no gene match. Germline loops: CDR1 DFQATT, CDR2 SNEGSKA (reference sequence). The CDR3 length is 14 residues. These data come from a study of regulatory T cells in long-lasting Graves disease. The TCR beta library used iRepertoire HTBI primers with Arm-PCR amplification of CDR3. TCRdb analysed the multiplex PCR reads with MiXCR anew, one entry per CDR3 protein. The table records about 560,000 distinct CDR3 sequences, about 16% of them present only once. Specified time point: newly diagnosed GD, antithyroid drugs for less than 3 months. PBMC RNA served as the TCR library source. These same data were also listed under a study on T cells in Graves' hyperthyroidism and ophthalmopathy. From that second work: Over 18 months, lack of ophthalmopathy progression marked Graves' hyperthyroidism as stable. HTBI primers drove first-round RT-PCR of the TCR CDR3.

The rearrangement joins TRBV20-1 to TRBJ2-3; TRBD2 agrees at 7 bases. Sample: peripheral blood mononuclear cells (PBMCs), taken at new diagnosis, from a patient treated with antithyroid drugs. The receptor comes from a young man with Graves disease. The CDR3, as DNA: TGCAGTGCTAAGCGGGACTCTAGCACAGATACGCAGTATTTT. Protein: CSAKRDSSTDTQYF.